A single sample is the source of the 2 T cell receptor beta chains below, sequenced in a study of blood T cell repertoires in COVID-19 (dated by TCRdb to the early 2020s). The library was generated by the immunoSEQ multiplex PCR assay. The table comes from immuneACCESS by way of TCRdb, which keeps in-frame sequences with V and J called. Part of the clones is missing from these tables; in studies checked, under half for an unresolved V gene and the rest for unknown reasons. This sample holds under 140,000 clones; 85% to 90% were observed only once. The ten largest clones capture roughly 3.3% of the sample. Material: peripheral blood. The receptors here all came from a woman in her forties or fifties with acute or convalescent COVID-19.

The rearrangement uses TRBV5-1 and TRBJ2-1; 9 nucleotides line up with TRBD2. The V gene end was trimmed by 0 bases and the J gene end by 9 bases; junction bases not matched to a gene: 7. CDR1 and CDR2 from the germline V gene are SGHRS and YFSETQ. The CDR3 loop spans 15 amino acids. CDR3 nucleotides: TGCGCCAGCAGCTTGGAGAGCGGGAGGCGTGGTGAGCAGTTCTTC. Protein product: CASSLESGRRGEQFF.

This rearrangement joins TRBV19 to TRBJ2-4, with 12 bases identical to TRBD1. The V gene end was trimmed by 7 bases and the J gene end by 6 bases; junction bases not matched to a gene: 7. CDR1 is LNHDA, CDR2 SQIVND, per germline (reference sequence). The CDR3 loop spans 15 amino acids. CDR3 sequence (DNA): TGTGCCAGTACCCCCGGGACAGGGGGCCTAAACATTCAGTACTTC. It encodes CASTPGTGGLNIQYF. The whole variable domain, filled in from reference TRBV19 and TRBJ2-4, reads DGGITQSPKYLFRKEGQNVTLSCEQNLNHDAMYWYRQDPGQGLRLIYYSQIVNDFQKGDIAEGYSVSREKKESFPLTVTSAQKNPTAFYLCASTPGTGGLNIQYFGAGTRLSVL.